In its sample, the clone carrying this T cell receptor (beta chain) was seen a few times. This sample was included in a study of blood T cell repertoires in COVID-19. Study as a whole: COVID-19 samples, acute and convalescent, were from the United States, Italy and Spain. PBMCs, B-cell-depleted T cells, or T cells were the source of the cDNA or gDNA that made up the material.

Original processing methods: Estimation of nucleated cell counts was performed using reference gene primer amplification. Here immunoSEQ multiplex PCR was the method, and the copy in TCRdb shows in-frame clones only, minus some. That table gives V, J and clone size, and the DNA gave D and trimming. The sample comprises roughly 70,000 clones, roughly 80% of which are singletons, and around 5% rests with the top ten. Germline V gene sequence: CDR1 SQVTM, CDR2 ANQGSEA. There are 13 residues in the CDR3. V was clipped by 4 bases and J by 2 bases; unmatched bases: 4. The sample consisted of peripheral blood. The chain employs TRBV29-1 and TRBJ2-7, with 8 positions matching TRBD1. This TCR derives from a woman of 80 years or more with active or convalescent COVID-19. The CDR3: CSVVRTGTYEQYF. The DNA of the CDR3 is TGCAGCGTTGTGAGGACAGGGACCTACGAGCAGTACTTC.